One sample yielded the 14 T cell receptor beta chains listed below, sequenced in a study of blood T cell repertoires in COVID-19. Repertoires were generated with immunoSEQ multiplex PCR, while TCRdb's copy carries only in-frame clones and drops some. The data show hundreds of thousands of clones, with 83% seen just once and about 5.3% held by the top ten. The material sequenced was PBMCs or T cells enriched from blood (not recorded which). The receptors originated from a woman aged 50 to 60 who had been exposed to COVID-19.

The chain couples TRBV6-5 to TRBJ1-3; TRBD1 might be the D (5 bases). Trimming removed 6 bases at V and 2 bases at J, with 8 bases between. This CDR3 contains 13 residues. CDR1 and CDR2 (germline): MNHEY, SVGAGI. The CDR3 region has the DNA TGTGCCAGCAGCAGGGTTACTGGAAACACCATATATTTT. Amino acid sequence: CASSRVTGNTIYF.

The chain joins TRBV7-9 to TRBJ2-2; no clear D. This CDR3 has 19 amino acids. Germline-derived CDR1 and CDR2 are SEHNR and FQNEAQ (reference sequence). V lost 2 bases and J 4 bases, leaving 23 bases between the germline ends. In nucleotides, the CDR3 is TGTGCCAGCAGCTTATCGAAACTAAACCTACAAAAATTCACCGGGGAGCTGTTTTTT. As protein: CASSLSKLNLQKFTGELFF.

This chain connects TRBV4-3 to TRBJ1-1; D ambiguous. CDR1 and CDR2 (germline): LGHNA, YSLEER. CDR3 length equals 16 residues. V was trimmed by 0 bases and J by 5 bases, leaving 16 bases between them. CDR3 protein: CASSQDIGGGRTEAFF. The CDR3 nucleotides are TGCGCCAGCAGCCAAGATATTGGAGGAGGGAGGACTGAAGCTTTCTTT.

The chain couples TRBV15 to TRBJ1-2, with 8 positions matching TRBD1. Germline CDR1 LNHNV, CDR2 YYDKDF (reference sequence). The CDR3 has 12 amino acids. V lost 5 bases, J lost 7 bases, and 3 bases stayed unmatched. CDR3 sequence reads: CATSGDRGGYTF. DNA for the CDR3: TGTGCCACCAGCGGCGACAGGGGTGGCTACACCTTC. The full variable domain, with the rest looked up from reference TRBV15 and TRBJ1-2, is DAMVIQNPRYQVTQFGKPVTLSCSQTLNHNVMYWYQQKSSQAPKLLFHYYDKDFNNEADTPDNFQSRRPNTSFCFLDIRSPGLGDTAMYLCATSGDRGGYTFGSGTRLTVV.

The chain links TRBV27 to TRBJ1-1; D is unresolved. Germline values: CDR1 MNHEY, CDR2 SMNVEV (reference sequence). The CDR3 runs to 11 residues. V was clipped by 6 bases and J by 2 bases, with 4 bases between them. The CDR3 nucleotides are TGTGCCAGCAGAGCTAACACTGAAGCTTTCTTT. This codes for CASRANTEAFF.

The chain carries TRBV5-6 and TRBJ2-7; maybe TRBD1 (6 bases). V was cut by 3 bases and J by 5 bases, with 30 bases left in between. The CDR3 has 19 residues. The germline CDR1 and CDR2 sequences are SGHDT and YYEEEE. As DNA, the CDR3 is TGTGCCAGCAGCTCCTTATACCAACTACAGGGATTTAAGGCCAACGAGCAGTACTTC. As protein: CASSSLYQLQGFKANEQYF.

The chain is built from TRBV5-1 and TRBJ1-2; D unresolved. CDR3 size: 13 residues. Looked up from germline, CDR1 is SGHRS and CDR2 is YFSETQ. Between the trimmed V and J ends, which lost 0 bases and 7 bases, there was a span of 10 bases. The CDR3 coding sequence is TGCGCCAGCAGCTTGGACAGCTCAGGTGGCTACACCTTC. It yields the protein CASSLDSSGGYTF.

The V gene is TRBV2, the J gene TRBJ1-1, with D unclear. V lost 6 bases and J lost 0, with 14 bases in between. The germline V gene has CDR1 SNHLY and CDR2 FYNNEI. The CDR3 totals 15 residues. The DNA of the CDR3 is TGTGCCAGCAGGACCGGGATCTCCATGAACACTGAAGCTTTCTTT. It encodes CASRTGISMNTEAFF.

The V and J genes are TRBV30 and TRBJ1-4, with D perhaps matching TRBD1 (6 bases). The germline V gene has CDR1 GTSNPN and CDR2 SVGIG (reference sequence). V was shortened by 4 bases and J by 8 bases, with 11 bases between the two germline ends. The CDR3 has 12 amino acids. CDR3 region: CAWNAGDEKLFF. For the CDR3, the DNA is TGTGCCTGGAATGCAGGGGACGAAAAACTGTTTTTT.

This chain joins TRBV7-2 and TRBJ2-5; D is perhaps TRBD2 (5 bases). This CDR3 has 14 residues. V lost 1 base, J lost 3 bases, and 9 bases lay in between. The V gene's germline CDR1 is SGHTA and CDR2 FQGNSA. The CDR3: CASSLVVAKETQYF. Here the CDR3 DNA reads TGTGCCAGCAGCTTAGTAGTAGCGAAAGAGACCCAGTACTTC.

This chain connects TRBV4-3 to TRBJ2-2; D remains unclear. V gave up 4 bases and J gave up 7 bases, with 10 bases separating them. The CDR3 covers 13 residues. CDR1 is LGHNA and CDR2 is YSLEER in the germline V gene. In DNA form, the CDR3 reads TGCGCCAGCAGCCCTTCGACGGGCGGGGAGCTGTTTTTT. Translation gives CASSPSTGGELFF.

The rearrangement uses TRBV11-2 and TRBJ1-4; TRBD1 agrees at 7 bases. The germline CDR1 and CDR2 sequences are SGHAT and FQNNGV. J lost 8 bases, V lost 4 bases, and 7 bases had no gene match. The CDR3 is made up of 14 amino acids. The CDR3 reads CASSSQGFREKLFF. CDR3 in DNA: TGTGCCAGCAGCTCACAGGGGTTTCGGGAAAAACTGTTTTTT. The full variable domain, rest sourced from reference TRBV11-2 and TRBJ1-4, is EAGVAQSPRYKIIEKRQSVAFWCNPISGHATLYWYQQILGQGPKLLIQFQNNGVVDDSQLPKDRFSAERLKGVDSTLKIQPAKLEDSAVYLCASSSQGFREKLFFGSGTQLSVL.

The chain carries TRBV2 and TRBJ2-3; a possible D gene is TRBD1 (6 bases). There are 14 residues in the CDR3. The V end lost 5 bases, the J end lost 0 bases, and 9 bases lay between the germline ends. From germline, CDR1 is SNHLY and CDR2 FYNNEI. The CDR3 DNA follows: TGTGCCAGCAGTCGGACAGCGAGCACAGATACGCAGTATTTT. This gives the protein CASSRTASTDTQYF. Full variable domain (remainder filled in from reference TRBV2 and TRBJ2-3): EPEVTQTPSHQVTQMGQEVILRCVPISNHLYFYWYRQILGQKVEFLVSFYNNEISEKSEIFDDQFSVERPDGSNFTLKIRSTKLEDSAMYFCASSRTASTDTQYFGPGTRLTVL.

The CDR3: CASSPTGKEQYF. DNA of the CDR3: TGTGCCAGCTCGCCGACGGGTAAGGAGCAGTACTTC. The chain links TRBV18 to TRBJ2-7; no reliable D call. With 6 bases removed from V and 7 bases from J, the gap between germline ends came to 13 bases. The CDR3 contains 12 residues. Looked up from germline, CDR1 is KGHSH and CDR2 is LQKENI.